These 24 T cell receptor beta chains originate from one sample sequenced in a study of control samples from healthy donors and cancer patients. The assay was immunoSEQ multiplex PCR, and TCRdb's table has in-frame clones only and misses some. The sample holds about 250,000 clones, 82% seen once. Sequencing was done on a sample of PBMCs. Every receptor here comes from an older woman with lung cancer.

This chain connects TRBV18 to TRBJ1-5; 8 nucleotides agree with TRBD1. The V gene end was trimmed by 2 bases and the J gene end by 0 bases; junction bases not matched to a gene: 12. The CDR3 has 19 residues. Germline-derived CDR1 and CDR2 are KGHSH and LQKENI. CDR3 DNA sequence: TGTGCCAGCTCACCAGGGGACAGGCCGACAACCTATAGCAATCAGCCCCAGCATTTT. The encoded protein is CASSPGDRPTTYSNQPQHF.

In regard to this clone: The junction does not match germline at one end; this may be a read error. This chain joins TRBV3-1 (or the pseudogene TRBV3-2) and TRBJ1-1; 9 nucleotides agree with TRBD1. The CDR3 has 14 amino acids. Germline loops: CDR1 LGHDT, CDR2 YNNKEL (reference sequence). CDR3 nucleotides: TGTGCCAGCAGACCCACAGGGGGCGAGAGGTACGCCTATTTT. Encoded protein: CASRPTGGERYAYF.

The chain carries TRBV6-8 and TRBJ2-1; 10 bases are shared with TRBD2. The CDR3 loop spans 16 amino acids. V dropped 8 bases and J dropped 3; count of bases not matched to a gene: 10. Germline V gives CDR1 MNHGY, CDR2 SAAAGT. CDR3 residues: CASLRLAGPNYNEQFF. The CDR3 DNA sequence: TGTGCCAGCCTCCGACTAGCGGGTCCCAACTACAATGAGCAGTTCTTC.

The chain recombines TRBV18 with TRBJ1-2, with D uncertain. CDR1 KGHSH and CDR2 LQKENI come from the germline V gene. Trimming left V 2 bases short and J 2 bases short, with 6 bases between. This CDR3 spans 13 amino acids. CDR3 residues: CASSPEGNYGYTF. As DNA, the CDR3 is TGTGCCAGCTCACCAGAGGGCAACTATGGCTACACCTTC. Full variable domain (remainder filled in from reference TRBV18 and TRBJ1-2): NAGVMQNPRHLVRRRGQEARLRCSPMKGHSHVYWYRQLPEEGLKFMVYLQKENIIDESGMPKERFSAEFPKEGPSILRIQQVVRGDSAAYFCASSPEGNYGYTFGSGTRLTVV.

The chain combines TRBV7-8 with TRBJ2-3; D unresolved. In germline, CDR1 is SGHVS, CDR2 FQNEAQ. The CDR3 extends over 15 amino acids. V lost 5 bases and J lost 3, with 15 bases in between. The CDR3 is CASSLDPHLTDTQYF. In nucleotides, the CDR3 is TGTGCCAGCAGCCTGGATCCCCATCTGACAGATACGCAGTATTTT. The whole variable domain, remainder taken from reference TRBV7-8 and TRBJ2-3, is GAGVSQSPRYKVAKRGQDVALRCDPISGHVSLFWYQQALGQGPEFLTYFQNEAQLDKSGLPSDRFFAERPEGSVSTLKIQRTQQEDSAVYLCASSLDPHLTDTQYFGPGTRLTVL.

The V and J genes are TRBV5-1 and TRBJ2-3; a weak D match, TRBD2 (6 bases). Germline-derived CDR1 and CDR2 are SGHRS and YFSETQ. V was clipped by 4 bases and J by 2 bases, with 14 bases between them. The CDR3 has 15 residues. In nucleotides, the CDR3 is TGCGCCAGCAGCCTCACAGGAGGGCACACAGATACGCAGTATTTT. It yields the protein CASSLTGGHTDTQYF.

The chain joins TRBV6-2 or TRBV6-3 to TRBJ2-1, with a tentative D call TRBD2 (5 bases). Germline CDR1 reads MNHEY; CDR2 reads SVGEGT. V gave up 4 bases and J gave up 3 bases, with 7 bases separating them. The CDR3 spans 13 residues. The DNA for the CDR3 is TGTGCCAGCAGTTTGGACTTCTACAATGAGCAGTTCTTC. The encoded protein is CASSLDFYNEQFF.

In its sample, this clone was seen once. V gene TRBV6-1 combines with J gene TRBJ2-7, with D possibly TRBD1 on 6 matching bases. The V end lost 4 bases, the J end lost 6 bases, and 22 bases lay between the germline ends. CDR3 length: 16 residues. The germline V gene has CDR1 MNHNS and CDR2 SASEGT. The CDR3 region is CASSVLPGTRGSEQYF. The CDR3 nucleotides read TGTGCCAGCAGTGTCCTCCCGGGGACCAGGGGCAGCGAGCAGTACTTC.

This clone was detected many times. The J gene is TRBJ2-2, the V gene TRBV1; the D call of TRBD2 is as the table states it, not checked on the DNA. TRBV1 is classified as a pseudogene. The CDR3 runs to 12 residues. CDR3: CTSSRSTGELFF. CDR3 nucleotide sequence: TGCACCAGTTCGCGGAGCACCGGGGAGCTGTTTTTT.

This clone came up once. The chain recombines TRBV10-3 with TRBJ2-1; 11 bases line up with TRBD2. Losses at the gene ends were 9 bases for V and 0 bases for J; bases not matched to a gene: 7. The CDR3 extends over 16 amino acids. Germline loops: CDR1 ENHRY, CDR2 SYGVKD. The CDR3 DNA follows: TGTGCCATAGGGACTAGCGGAGCCGACTCCTACAATGAGCAGTTCTTC. It encodes CAIGTSGADSYNEQFF.

This clone was found a few times. Other DNA variants within this sample encode the same CDR3. The chain recombines TRBV5-1 with TRBJ2-3; D not resolved. The CDR3 is 12 residues long. V gave up 0 bases and J gave up 2 bases, with 1 base separating them. CDR1 is SGHRS and CDR2 is YFSETQ in the germline V gene. The CDR3, as DNA: TGCGCCAGCAGCTTGGTCACAGATACGCAGTATTTT. Translated, it gives CASSLVTDTQYF.

V usage is TRBV11-3 and J usage is TRBJ2-7, with D possibly TRBD2 on 6 matching bases. The CDR3 consists of 13 residues. Germline V gives CDR1 SGHNT, CDR2 YENEEA. The V end was cut by 3 bases, the J end by 5 bases, with 11 bases between. CDR3 region: CASSFFGEDEQYF. DNA of the CDR3: TGTGCCAGCAGCTTCTTTGGGGAGGACGAGCAGTACTTC.

This chain uses TRBV25-1 with TRBJ2-1; TRBD2 matches 9 bases. Germline lookup yields CDR1 MGHDK and CDR2 SYGVNS. Losses at the gene ends were 0 bases for V and 4 bases for J; bases not matched to a gene: 1. The CDR3 is 15 amino acids. Written as DNA, the CDR3 is TGTGCCAGCAGTGAATATAGCGGGAGTTACAATGAGCAGTTCTTC. It translates to CASSEYSGSYNEQFF.

The chain recombines TRBV6-2 or TRBV6-3 with TRBJ2-1; TRBD2 matches at 9 bases. V dropped 5 bases and J dropped 7; count of bases not matched to a gene: 15. CDR3 length: 17 residues. Germline CDR1 reads MNHEY; CDR2 reads SVGEGT. The CDR3 DNA follows: TGTGCCAGCAGTCATTCGCGCGGGGGGGCTAAAGGGAATGAGCAGTTCTTC. As protein: CASSHSRGGAKGNEQFF.

The chain joins TRBV5-4 to TRBJ2-6, with D maybe TRBD2 (6 bases). CDR1 is SGHNT and CDR2 is YYREEE in the germline V gene (reference sequence). Trimming took off 3 bases at V and 1 base at J, with 8 bases between the two ends. The CDR3 extends over 15 amino acids. CDR3 in amino acids: CASSSEGSGANVLTF. In nucleotides, the CDR3 is TGTGCCAGCAGCTCGGAGGGGTCTGGGGCCAACGTCCTGACTTTC.

This clone was counted once. The chain recombines TRBV7-2 with TRBJ1-1; TRBD1 aligns across 8 bases. Germline V CDR1 and CDR2: SGHTA, FQGNSA. The CDR3 is 17 residues long. After removal of 3 bases from V and 1 base from J, the junction contained 10 bases not matched to a gene. The CDR3 region is CASSFGRGRSENTEAFF. Here the CDR3 DNA reads TGTGCCAGCAGCTTCGGCAGGGGGCGAAGTGAGAACACTGAAGCTTTCTTT.

V usage is TRBV6-1 and J usage is TRBJ1-3; 9 positions match TRBD1. The germline V gene has CDR1 MNHNS and CDR2 SASEGT. V shed 4 bases, J shed 4 bases, and the junction held 8 bases outside the gene matches. CDR3 size: 16 residues. The CDR3 region is CASSGIPGQGGNTIYF. The CDR3 nucleotides are TGTGCCAGCAGTGGGATACCGGGACAGGGAGGAAACACCATATATTTT.

The V call is TRBV10-3, the J call TRBJ2-7; TRBD1 aligns across 8 bases. V shed 6 bases, J shed 2 bases, and the junction held 0 bases outside the gene matches. The CDR3 covers 12 residues. The germline gives CDR1 ENHRY, CDR2 SYGVKD. The CDR3 reads CAIRQGAYEQYF. CDR3 DNA sequence: TGTGCCATCAGACAGGGGGCCTACGAGCAGTACTTC.

The V gene is TRBV24-1, the J gene TRBJ2-1; D is uncertain. Germline-derived CDR1 and CDR2 are KGHDR and SFDVKD. Between the trimmed V and J ends, which lost 2 bases and 3 bases, there was a span of 10 bases. There are 15 residues in the CDR3. In DNA form, the CDR3 reads TGTGCCACCAGTGATTCGGGCAAGGGCTACAATGAGCAGTTCTTC. Translation: CATSDSGKGYNEQFF.

This clone was recorded a few times. The rearrangement uses TRBV5-1 and TRBJ1-5; a weak D match, TRBD1 (5 bases). This CDR3 region has 15 residues. Trimming took 2 bases from V and 1 from J, leaving 10 bases between them. Germline CDR1 and CDR2: SGHRS and YFSETQ. The CDR3, as DNA: TGCGCCAGCAGCTTTCTCCGGGACAGCAATCAGCCCCAGCATTTT. Translated, it gives CASSFLRDSNQPQHF.

The chain has TRBV6-5 and TRBJ1-3; 8 nucleotides agree with TRBD1. CDR1 MNHEY and CDR2 SVGAGI come from the germline V gene. The V gene end was trimmed by 6 bases and the J gene end by 4 bases; junction bases not matched to a gene: 8. The CDR3 totals 15 residues. The CDR3 nucleotides are TGTGCCAGCAGAACCTCCGACAGGGGAGGAAACACCATATATTTT. As protein: CASRTSDRGGNTIYF.

This clone was counted only a few times. V gene TRBV18 combines with J gene TRBJ2-5; the match to TRBD2 covers 8 bases. This CDR3 region has 16 residues. CDR1 is KGHSH and CDR2 is LQKENI in the germline V gene. After removal of 1 base from V and 5 bases from J, the junction contained 9 bases not matched to a gene. The CDR3 is CASSPRPPGGAETQYF. DNA for the CDR3: TGTGCCAGCTCACCACGACCGCCGGGAGGGGCCGAGACCCAGTACTTC.

This CDR3 is CASSPLKTVVSYTF. CDR3 nucleotides: TGTGCCAGTAGTCCGTTAAAGACCGTCGTGAGCTACACCTTC. The V call is TRBV19, the J call TRBJ1-2; D not certain. This CDR3 has 14 residues. Germline V gene data show CDR1 as LNHDA and CDR2 as SQIVND (reference sequence). V dropped 5 bases and J dropped 9 bases, with 19 bases sitting between them.

The rearrangement joins TRBV2 to TRBJ1-6, with D possibly being TRBD1 (5 bases). In germline, CDR1 is SNHLY, CDR2 FYNNEI. Trimming cost V 4 bases and J 5 bases, with 18 bases left between them. The CDR3 covers 17 residues. The CDR3 here is CASSGQGLRGDNSPLHF. The CDR3 DNA is TGTGCCAGCAGTGGCCAGGGTTTACGGGGTGATAATTCACCCCTCCACTTT.